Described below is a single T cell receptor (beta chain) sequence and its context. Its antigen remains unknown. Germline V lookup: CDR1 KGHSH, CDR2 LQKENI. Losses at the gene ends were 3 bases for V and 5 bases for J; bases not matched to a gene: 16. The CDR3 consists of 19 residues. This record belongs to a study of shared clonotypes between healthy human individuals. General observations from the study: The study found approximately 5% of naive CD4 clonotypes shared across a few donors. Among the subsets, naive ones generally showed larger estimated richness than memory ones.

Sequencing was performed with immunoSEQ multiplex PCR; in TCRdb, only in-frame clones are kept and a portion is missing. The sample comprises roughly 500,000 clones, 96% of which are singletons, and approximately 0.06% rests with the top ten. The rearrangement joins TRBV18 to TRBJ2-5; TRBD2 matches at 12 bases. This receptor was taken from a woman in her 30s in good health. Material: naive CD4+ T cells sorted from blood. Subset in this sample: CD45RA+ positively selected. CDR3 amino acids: CASSPFGLAGPHSWETQYF. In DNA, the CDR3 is TGTGCCAGCTCACCCTTCGGACTAGCGGGACCCCACTCCTGGGAGACCCAGTACTTC.